The text below deals with one T cell receptor (beta chain). Its antigen is currently unknown. These data are taken from a study of blood T cells in healthy people across ages. Whole-study results and caveats: Among T cells, TCR beta diversity per million cells dropped roughly linearly as age rose.

Next came a second PCR, run for roughly 6 to 11 cycles, which used a sample-barcoded 5' primer along with a J-beta primer mix. Unique molecular identifiers of 12 random nucleotides labeled each cDNA. MiXCR, run by TCRdb on the 5' RACE reads, gives a single entry per CDR3 protein. This table has roughly 860,000 distinct CDR3 sequences, 60% to 80% appearing once. Trimming pared 7 bases from V and 5 bases from J, leaving 11 bases between. The CDR3 spans 12 residues. Germline V lookup: CDR1 MDHEN, CDR2 SYDVKM. Sequencing was done on a sample of blood. This TCR was recovered from a man younger than 40 in good health. V usage is TRBV28 and J usage is TRBJ2-5; D possibly uses TRBD1 or TRBD2 (5 bases each). This CDR3 is CASKEGRETQYF. The DNA for the CDR3 is TGTGCCAGCAAAGAGGGGCGGGAGACCCAGTACTTC.